The 9 T cell receptor beta chains below were found in one sample sequenced in a study of CD4 and CD8 cells across lung adenocarcinoma regions. MiXCR, applied by TCRdb to the PCR reads, yields one record per CDR3 protein. The table shows about 20,000 distinct CDR3 sequences, with roughly 54% occurring only once. The source material was CD8+ T cells from the center of a lung tumor. The source of these receptors is a female donor with lung adenocarcinoma. The CD4 and CD8 labels of this study may be unreliable.

Remarks on this clonotype: The junction and the germline gene differ at one end; a read error may be behind it. The V and J genes are TRBV10-1 and TRBJ2-4, with D perhaps matching TRBD2 (5 bases). The CDR3 contains 15 residues. Germline V lookup: CDR1 WNHNN, CDR2 SYGVQD (reference sequence). CDR3 sequence: CASSPGWWAKNTQYF. As DNA, the CDR3 is TGCGCCAGCAGTCCGGGGTGGTGGGCCAAAAATACTCAGTACTTT.

This clonotype was seen more than once but under ten times. The gene calls are TRBV12-3 or TRBV12-4 and TRBJ2-3; TRBD2 matches at 10 bases. J lost 6 bases, V lost 5 bases, and 11 bases had no gene match. The CDR3 covers 16 residues. The CDR3 protein is CASSPPRAGGRDTQYF. The CDR3 DNA reads as TGTGCCAGCAGTCCCCCGAGAGCGGGAGGGAGGGATACGCAGTATTTT.

This clonotype came up many times. The chain uses TRBV11-2 and TRBJ2-2; D ambiguous. The length of the CDR3 is 17 residues. CDR1 and CDR2 (germline): SGHAT, FQNNGV. Deletions cut 4 bases from V and 1 base from J, with 16 bases between. The CDR3 coding sequence is TGTGCCAGCAGCTCAAGGTGGGCGACCGGGAACACCGGGGAGCTGTTTTTT. Amino acid sequence: CASSSRWATGNTGELFF.

V is TRBV20-1 and J is TRBJ2-6; perhaps TRBD2 as D (5 bases). The CDR3 consists of 19 residues. Germline loops: CDR1 DFQATT, CDR2 SNEGSKA (reference sequence). Deletions cut 5 bases from V and 0 bases from J, with 23 bases between. The CDR3 coding sequence is TGCAGTGCTCCATTCAAGCGGAACCAGCCATTCTCTGGGGCCAACGTCCTGACTTTC. Its translation: CSAPFKRNQPFSGANVLTF.

This clonotype occurred many times. The V and J genes are TRBV28 and TRBJ2-5; D is ambiguous. Germline CDR1 reads MDHEN; CDR2 reads SYDVKM. The CDR3 has 12 amino acids. V was trimmed by 6 bases and J by 5 bases, leaving 10 bases between them. CDR3 nucleotides: TGTGCCAGCAGCGTGGGTCGGGAGACCCAGTACTTC. It yields the protein CASSVGRETQYF. The full variable domain, rest sourced from reference TRBV28 and TRBJ2-5, is DVKVTQSSRYLVKRTGEKVFLECVQDMDHENMFWYRQDPGLGLRLIYFSYDVKMKEKGDIPEGYSVSREKKERFSLILESASTNQTSMYLCASSVGRETQYFGPGTRLLVL.

A word on this clonotype: One junction end does not reproduce the germline sequence, and a read error may be involved. The chain joins TRBV10-1 to TRBJ2-3, with D possibly being TRBD2 (6 bases). The CDR3 consists of 14 residues. The germline V gene has CDR1 WNHNN and CDR2 SYGVQD (reference sequence). The CDR3 here is CASSGDRDSETQYF. DNA of the CDR3: TGCGCCAGCAGTGGAGACCGGGACTCAGAGACGCAGTATTTT.

The chain links TRBV4-1 to TRBJ2-1, with 7 bases aligning to TRBD1. The J call may not be correct, given that the DNA end is closer to TRBJ2-7. The germline gives CDR1 MGHRA, CDR2 YSYEKL. This CDR3 region has 15 residues. The CDR3 here is CASSHGTVNSYEQYF. The CDR3 nucleotides are TGCGCCAGCAGCCACGGGACAGTCAATTCCTACGAGCAGTACTTC.

This clonotype was detected only a few times. V is TRBV20-1 and J is TRBJ2-1; no firm D call. V lost 4 bases to trimming and J lost 0 bases, with 7 bases between them. Germline values: CDR1 DFQATT, CDR2 SNEGSKA (reference sequence). CDR3 length: 13 amino acids. The CDR3 sequence: CSATFSSYNEQFF. The CDR3 coding sequence is TGCAGTGCTACCTTTAGCTCCTACAATGAGCAGTTCTTC.

Concerning this clonotype: The junction shows a germline mismatch at one end, possibly a read error. The chain recombines TRBV10-1 with TRBJ2-3; D not resolved. The CDR3 covers 14 residues. Germline lookup yields CDR1 WNHNN and CDR2 SYGVQD (reference sequence). CDR3: CASSGLTSTDTQYF. CDR3 coding DNA: TGTGCCAGCAGTGGGTTAACTAGCACAGATACGCAGTATTTT.